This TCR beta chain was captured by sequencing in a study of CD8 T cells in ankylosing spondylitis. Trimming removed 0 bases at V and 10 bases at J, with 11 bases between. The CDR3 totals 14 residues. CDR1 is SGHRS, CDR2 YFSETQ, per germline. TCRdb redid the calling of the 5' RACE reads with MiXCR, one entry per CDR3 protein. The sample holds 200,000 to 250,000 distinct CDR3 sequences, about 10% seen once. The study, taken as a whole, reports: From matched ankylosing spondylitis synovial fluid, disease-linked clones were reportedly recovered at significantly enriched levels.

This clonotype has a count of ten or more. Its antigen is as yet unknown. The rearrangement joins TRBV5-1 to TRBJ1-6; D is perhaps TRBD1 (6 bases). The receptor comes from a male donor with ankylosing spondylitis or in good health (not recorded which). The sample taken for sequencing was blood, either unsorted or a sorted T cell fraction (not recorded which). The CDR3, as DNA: TGCGCCAGCAGCTTGGAGACAGGCCAATCACCCCTCCACTTT. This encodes CASSLETGQSPLHF.